This passage covers 25 T cell receptor beta chains from one sample sequenced in a study of cytotoxic CD8 clonotypes in ibrutinib-treated CLL. Libraries were prepared by immunoSEQ multiplex PCR; TCRdb keeps only in-frame clonotypes and omits some of them. The data show 300,000 or so clones, over 60% seen once. Sequences were derived from PBMCs, sampled after 36 months of ibrutinib treatment. Every receptor here comes from a human donor with chronic lymphocytic leukemia.

The chain recombines TRBV5-5 with TRBJ2-3; D is uncertain. Trimming shortened V by 4 bases and J by 0 bases, and 12 bases separated the two germline ends. The CDR3 extends over 15 amino acids. The germline V gene has CDR1 SGHKS and CDR2 YYEKEE (reference sequence). The CDR3 sequence: CASSPLKPSTDTQYF. CDR3 sequence (DNA): TGTGCCAGCAGCCCACTAAAGCCTAGCACAGATACGCAGTATTTT.

This chain joins TRBV7-8 and TRBJ1-5, with 8 bases that match TRBD1. The junction had 8 bases not matched to a gene; V was cut back by 5 bases and J by 2 bases. The CDR3 contains 16 residues. Germline CDR1 reads SGHVS; CDR2 reads FQNEAQ. CDR3 nucleotides: TGTGCCAGCAGCGCCCGGGAACAGGGGGGCAATCAGCCCCAGCATTTT. This translates into CASSAREQGGNQPQHF.

This clone was counted once. This may be a read error: a much more frequent sequence differs by one nucleotide. The chain combines TRBV4-1 with TRBJ1-2, with 7 positions matching TRBD1. V lost 5 bases and J lost 2; bases outside the gene matches: 2. This CDR3 has 13 amino acids. Germline CDR1 and CDR2: MGHRA and YSYEKL. CDR3 protein: CASSSGQNYGYTF. The CDR3 DNA follows: TGCGCCAGCAGCTCGGGACAGAACTATGGCTACACCTTC.

The chain links TRBV6-6 to TRBJ2-2, with no clear D. CDR3 length equals 12 residues. Germline V gives CDR1 MNHNY, CDR2 SVGAGI (reference sequence). The germline V and J ends were trimmed by 2 bases and 9 bases, with 7 bases remaining between them. The CDR3 reads CASSYPNWELFF. The CDR3 coding sequence is TGTGCCAGCAGTTACCCGAATTGGGAGCTGTTTTTT.

In this sample, this clone turned up once. This sequence joins TRBV29-1 and TRBJ2-5; TRBD2 aligns across 9 bases. The CDR3 is 12 amino acids. The V and J ends lost 7 bases and 5 bases, in that order; junction bases with no gene match: 5. Germline loops: CDR1 SQVTM, CDR2 ANQGSEA. This CDR3 is CSGWLAGETQYF. CDR3 DNA: TGCAGCGGGTGGCTAGCGGGGGAGACCCAGTACTTC.

The chain is built from TRBV27 and TRBJ2-3; 11 bases agree with TRBD1. Germline V gene lookup returns CDR1 MNHEY and CDR2 SMNVEV (reference sequence). This CDR3 has 18 residues. After removal of 4 bases from V and 3 bases from J, the junction contained 12 bases not matched to a gene. The CDR3 region has the DNA TGTGCCAGCAGTTCCTACTCAAAGGGACAGGGGGAAACAGATACGCAGTATTTT. Translated: CASSSYSKGQGETDTQYF.

The CDR3 sequence: CASSPRFVALKGEQFF. In nucleotides, the CDR3 is TGTGCCAGCAGCCCTCGTTTTGTGGCCCTTAAAGGGGAGCAGTTCTTC. The V gene is TRBV9, the J gene TRBJ2-1, with no clear D. This CDR3 contains 16 residues. Trimming left V 4 bases short and J 10 bases short, with 24 bases between. The germline V gene has CDR1 SGDLS and CDR2 YYNGEE.

The rearrangement links TRBV18 to TRBJ2-1; no clear D gene. V dropped 5 bases and J dropped 2 bases, with 13 bases sitting between them. Germline-derived CDR1 and CDR2 are KGHSH and LQKENI. CDR3 length equals 15 residues. Written as DNA, the CDR3 is TGTGCCAGCTCAGCCCAGACTGTGACCTACAATGAGCAGTTCTTC. Translating it yields CASSAQTVTYNEQFF.

The CDR3 reads CATSYLGDQETQYF. Written as DNA, the CDR3 is TGTGCCACCAGTTATCTCGGAGACCAAGAGACCCAGTACTTC. The genes are TRBV15 and TRBJ2-5, with D uncertain. This CDR3 spans 14 amino acids. The V end was cut by 6 bases, the J end by 0 bases, with 11 bases between. CDR1 is LNHNV and CDR2 is YYDKDF in the germline V gene (reference sequence).

V is TRBV6-5 and J is TRBJ2-7; D is perhaps TRBD1 or TRBD2 (6 bases each). V lost 5 bases to trimming and J lost 6 bases, with 11 bases between them. Germline V gene sequence: CDR1 MNHEY, CDR2 SVGAGI. CDR3 size: 12 residues. CDR3 nucleotides: TGTGCCAGCAGTCCACAGGGAGGCGAGCAGTACTTC. As protein: CASSPQGGEQYF.

This clone turned up a few times. Written as DNA, the CDR3 is TGTGCCAGCAGCCCAGGACTAGGGGGAGAAAAACTGTTTTTT. Protein sequence: CASSPGLGGEKLFF. V usage is TRBV7-9 and J usage is TRBJ1-4; D is possibly TRBD1 (6 bases). Germline assignment: CDR1 SEHNR and CDR2 FQNEAQ (reference sequence). Trimming pared 5 bases from V and 8 bases from J, leaving 15 bases between. The CDR3 loop spans 14 amino acids.

The CDR3 bases are TGTGCCAGCTCACCTTCTAAGTACGAGCAGTACTTC. Protein: CASSPSKYEQYF. The J gene is TRBJ2-7, the V gene TRBV18; D remains ambiguous. CDR1 is KGHSH and CDR2 is LQKENI in the germline V gene. The CDR3 runs to 12 residues. V lost 3 bases and J 4 bases, leaving 7 bases between the germline ends.

V is TRBV4-1 and J is TRBJ2-7; D possibly uses TRBD1 or TRBD2 (6 bases each). The germline V gene encodes CDR1 MGHRA and CDR2 YSYEKL. The V end was cut by 0 bases, the J end by 4 bases, with 16 bases between. There are 16 residues in the CDR3. The CDR3 DNA reads TGCGCCAGCAGCCAAGATGATTATGGGGGGCTGTACGAGCAGTACTTC. Amino acid sequence: CASSQDDYGGLYEQYF.

This clone was detected only a few times. V and J are TRBV20-1 and TRBJ2-7; D unclear. The CDR3 has 11 residues. Trimming took off 4 bases at V and 3 bases at J, with 7 bases between the two ends. Germline V lookup: CDR1 DFQATT, CDR2 SNEGSKA (reference sequence). CDR3 DNA sequence: TGCAGTGCTACAAATCTCTACGAGCAGTACTTC. Residues: CSATNLYEQYF.

This clone has only a few counts. V gene TRBV11-3 combines with J gene TRBJ1-1, with 7 bases that match TRBD1. With V trimmed by 2 bases and J by 1 base, 4 bases remained unmatched. Germline loops: CDR1 SGHNT, CDR2 YENEEA. The CDR3 is 15 residues long. The CDR3 here is CASSLRGTANTEAFF. The DNA for the CDR3 is TGTGCCAGCAGCTTACGTGGGACAGCGAACACTGAAGCTTTCTTT. The full variable domain, in which reference TRBV11-3 and TRBJ1-1 provide the parts outside the CDR3, is EAGVVQSPRYKIIEKKQPVAFWCNPISGHNTLYWYLQNLGQGPELLIRYENEEAVDDSQLPKDRFSAERLKGVDSTLKIQPAELGDSAVYLCASSLRGTANTEAFFGQGTRLTVV.

This chain connects TRBV18 to TRBJ2-4; D unclear. Germline V gene data show CDR1 as KGHSH and CDR2 as LQKENI. CDR3 length: 14 amino acids. Trimming stripped 2 bases from V and 2 bases from J, with 7 bases between. The CDR3 here is CASSPSGTKNIQYF. For the CDR3, the DNA is TGTGCCAGCTCACCATCCGGAACCAAAAACATTCAGTACTTC.

This clone was seen only a few times. In nucleotides, the CDR3 is TGCGCCAGCAGCCAAGCTCCAGGGGGCTCAGGCTACACCTTC. It translates to CASSQAPGGSGYTF. The V gene is TRBV4-3, the J gene TRBJ1-2; 8 positions match TRBD1. J gave up 8 bases and V 1 base, and 6 bases lay outside the gene matches. The CDR3 sequence is 14 residues long. Germline CDR1 reads LGHNA; CDR2 reads YSLEER.

The DNA for the CDR3 is TGTGCCAGCAGTTTGTTGCGGACGGCTGGCACAGATACGCAGTATTTT. Translation gives CASSLLRTAGTDTQYF. V usage is TRBV27 and J usage is TRBJ2-3, with D unresolved. Germline V CDR1 and CDR2: MNHEY, SMNVEV (reference sequence). The V and J ends lost 3 bases and 1 base respectively, with 14 bases between them. The CDR3 sequence is 16 residues long.

This clone was observed a few times. This chain uses TRBV28 with TRBJ1-4, with unresolved D. This CDR3 comprises 15 residues. Germline assignment: CDR1 MDHEN and CDR2 SYDVKM. The V end lost 3 bases, the J end lost 0 bases, and 8 bases lay between the germline ends. DNA for the CDR3: TGTGCCAGCAGTTTGGTAGGGACAACTAATGAAAAACTGTTTTTT. Encoded protein: CASSLVGTTNEKLFF.

This rearrangement joins TRBV28 to TRBJ2-1, with D hard to call. The CDR3 runs 11 residues. V was pared by 7 bases and J by 7 bases, with 8 bases between. CDR1 is MDHEN and CDR2 is SYDVKM in the germline V gene. This CDR3 is CASTNGNEQFF. As DNA, the CDR3 is TGTGCCAGCACTAACGGGAATGAGCAGTTCTTC.

V gene TRBV9 combines with J gene TRBJ1-2; unclear D gene. The germline V gene encodes CDR1 SGDLS and CDR2 YYNGEE. Trimming cost V 4 bases and J 4 bases, with 14 bases left between them. The CDR3 sequence is 14 residues long. The CDR3 loop reads CASSPVVPSYGYTF. The CDR3 bases are TGTGCCAGCAGCCCGGTCGTTCCTAGCTATGGCTACACCTTC.

The chain is built from TRBV5-1 and TRBJ2-5; D is unresolved. The V end lost 0 bases, the J end lost 3 bases, and 12 bases lay between the germline ends. CDR3 size: 15 residues. CDR1 and CDR2 from the germline V gene are SGHRS and YFSETQ. For the CDR3, the DNA is TGCGCCAGCAGCTTGGGCTCGGCTCTAGAAGAGACCCAGTACTTC. It translates to CASSLGSALEETQYF.

This chain uses TRBV5-1 with TRBJ1-6; TRBD1 matches 9 bases. Germline V gives CDR1 SGHRS, CDR2 YFSETQ. V gave up 4 bases and J gave up 8 bases; unmatched junction bases: 4. There are 14 residues in the CDR3. The DNA of the CDR3 is TGCGCCAGCAGCCCGGGACAGGGCCATTCACCCCTCCACTTT. Its protein is CASSPGQGHSPLHF.

This chain joins TRBV7-9 and TRBJ2-1, with TRBD1 matching 8 bases. V trimming: 5 bases; J trimming: 9 bases; junction bases outside the gene matches: 15. The germline gives CDR1 SEHNR, CDR2 FQNEAQ (reference sequence). The CDR3 has 16 residues. DNA for the CDR3: TGTGCCAGCAGCCCATTCGGCGGGACAGGTGTCAGTGAGCAGTTCTTC. It yields the protein CASSPFGGTGVSEQFF.

A few counts support this clone. CDR3 in DNA: TGCGCCAGCAGCTTGAGTGGCTGGGATGAGCAGTTCTTC. Translating gives CASSLSGWDEQFF. This rearrangement joins TRBV5-1 to TRBJ2-1; D is unresolved. This CDR3 comprises 13 residues. With 1 base removed from V and 8 bases from J, the gap between germline ends came to 10 bases. Germline CDR1 is SGHRS and CDR2 is YFSETQ.